Listed here are 12 T cell receptor beta chains from one sample, sequenced in a study of CD8+ T cells in alopecia areata. TCR sequencing used cDNA made by reverse transcription of extracted RNA. Repertoires were generated with immunoSEQ multiplex PCR, while TCRdb's copy carries only in-frame clones and drops some. The profile covers about 200,000 clones, with 58% appearing a single time and 5.5% taken by the ten largest. Described treatment: oral pan-JAK inhibitor, 5-10 mg twice daily. This sample comprised CD4+ T cells sorted from blood, obtained at week 24, from a patient treated with tofacitinib. These receptors originate from a human donor with alopecia areata.

This clone was counted between two and nine times. The V call is TRBV30, the J call TRBJ1-5; weak D call: TRBD1 (6 bases). Trimming pared 2 bases from V and 9 bases from J, leaving 14 bases between. The CDR3 length is 13 residues. Germline CDR1 is GTSNPN and CDR2 is SVGIG (reference sequence). The CDR3, as DNA: TGTGCCTGGAGTTCGGGGGGCCAATTGCCCCAGCATTTT. Amino acid sequence: CAWSSGGQLPQHF.

This clone has a handful of counts. The chain has TRBV7-2 and TRBJ1-5; unclear D gene. Trimming cost V 5 bases and J 2 bases, with 13 bases left between them. The CDR3 loop spans 15 amino acids. Germline values: CDR1 SGHTA, CDR2 FQGNSA. The CDR3 DNA reads TGTGCCAGCAGCCGGTCCCCCCGGGGCAATCAGCCCCAGCATTTT. Translating gives CASSRSPRGNQPQHF.

CDR3 sequence: CASSQDTRDTIYF. As DNA, the CDR3 is TGTGCCAGCAGCCAAGATACGAGGGACACCATATATTTT. This chain uses TRBV4-2 with TRBJ1-3; D call uncertain. The CDR3 length is 13 residues. V shed 0 bases and J shed 8 bases, with 8 bases lying between them. From germline, CDR1 is LGHNA and CDR2 YNFKEQ.

V is TRBV30 and J is TRBJ1-3, with D hard to call. The CDR3 has 13 amino acids. In germline, CDR1 is GTSNPN, CDR2 SVGIG (reference sequence). Trimming left V 0 bases short and J 5 bases short, with 8 bases between. CDR3 sequence (DNA): TGTGCCTGGAGTGTAGACGGTCGAAACACCATATATTTT. Protein: CAWSVDGRNTIYF.

The V and J genes are TRBV10-3 and TRBJ1-2; 12 nucleotides agree with TRBD1. Trimming at V came to 6 bases and at J to 8 bases, leaving 7 bases not matched to a gene. The CDR3 spans 14 residues. Germline V gene data show CDR1 as ENHRY and CDR2 as SYGVKD. CDR3 loop: CAISTGTGGDGYTF. CDR3 in DNA: TGTGCCATCAGCACAGGGACAGGGGGCGACGGCTACACCTTC.

Only a few counts were recorded for this clone. V usage is TRBV29-1 and J usage is TRBJ2-3; tentative D call: TRBD1 (6 bases). The CDR3 length is 16 residues. Trimming cost V 3 bases and J 6 bases, with 22 bases left between them. Germline V gives CDR1 SQVTM, CDR2 ANQGSEA. This CDR3 is CSVDRNLGGAIDTQYF. In DNA, the CDR3 is TGCAGCGTTGATCGCAATCTTGGGGGCGCGATCGATACGCAGTATTTT.

Note on this clone: One base separates it from a far larger clone, so it is likely a read error. V usage is TRBV27 and J usage is TRBJ1-1; D possibly corresponds to TRBD1 (5 bases). V lost 2 bases and J 8 bases, leaving 6 bases between the germline ends. Per germline, CDR1 MNHEY and CDR2 SMNVEV (reference sequence). This CDR3 is 11 amino acids long. CDR3 protein: CASSLEGEAFF. CDR3 nucleotides: TGTGCCAGCAGTTTAGAGGGGGAAGCTTTCTTT.

This chain uses TRBV30 with TRBJ2-5; 7 nucleotides line up with TRBD1. V lost 2 bases, J lost 1 base, and 4 bases stayed unmatched. Germline CDR1 reads GTSNPN; CDR2 reads SVGIG (reference sequence). The length of the CDR3 is 14 residues. DNA for the CDR3: TGTGCCTGGAGTCCGACAGGGACCCAAGAGACCCAGTACTTC. This translates into CAWSPTGTQETQYF.

The chain uses TRBV30 and TRBJ1-4; D is uncertain. The germline gives CDR1 GTSNPN, CDR2 SVGIG (reference sequence). Trimming took 6 bases from V and 3 from J, leaving 11 bases between them. The CDR3 consists of 13 residues. The CDR3 is CACNNLANEKLFF. The CDR3, as DNA: TGTGCCTGTAACAATCTGGCTAATGAAAAACTGTTTTTT.

J is TRBJ2-1 and V is TRBV5-1; a possible D gene is TRBD1 (5 bases). The CDR3 contains 14 residues. The germline gives CDR1 SGHRS, CDR2 YFSETQ. Trimming took off 0 bases at V and 9 bases at J, with 13 bases between the two ends. The CDR3 DNA reads as TGCGCCAGCAGCTTGGTCCAGGGAAAGGGTGAGCAGTTCTTC. Translating gives CASSLVQGKGEQFF.

The table lists this clone with a count of one. The V call is TRBV30, the J call TRBJ2-3; D is tentatively TRBD1 or TRBD2 (6 bases each). The CDR3 is 15 residues long. Germline lookup yields CDR1 GTSNPN and CDR2 SVGIG (reference sequence). V was cut by 7 bases and J by 8 bases, with 25 bases left in between. The CDR3 spells CASNRGGQGDVTQYF. In DNA form, the CDR3 reads TGTGCCTCAAACCGAGGGGGGCAGGGAGACGTTACGCAGTATTTT.

V gene TRBV29-1 combines with J gene TRBJ1-2, with no clear D. The germline V gene encodes CDR1 SQVTM and CDR2 ANQGSEA. The germline V and J ends were trimmed by 3 bases and 8 bases, with 10 bases remaining between them. The CDR3 loop spans 11 amino acids. The CDR3 coding sequence is TGCAGCGTTGACTCGGGTGGGGGCTACACCTTC. This translates into CSVDSGGGYTF.